This TCR beta chain comes out of a study of CD8 T cells in ankylosing spondylitis. About this clonotype itself: The antigen is not known.

Quantitative 5'-RACE with molecular barcodes produced the TCR beta libraries. TCRdb used MiXCR to reprocess the 5' RACE reads, holding one entry per CDR3 protein. The repertoire consists of fewer than 400,000 distinct CDR3 sequences, with less than 9.5% occurring once and the leading ten covering roughly 15%. Study-level findings and limits: Ankylosing spondylitis blood appeared to carry a characteristic TCR beta motif of roughly 8 highly homologous variants. A number of the motif variants had already been described in reactive arthritis synovial fluid and blood.

Germline CDR1 is SGHRS and CDR2 is YFSETQ. The V and J ends lost 2 bases and 4 bases, in that order; junction bases with no gene match: 6. This CDR3 spans 15 amino acids. The sequence derives from a male donor with ankylosing spondylitis. The specimen was blood, either unsorted or a sorted T cell fraction (not recorded which). The chain combines TRBV5-1 with TRBJ1-5; TRBD1 agrees at 7 bases. Here the CDR3 reads CASSLGTAHNQPQHF. CDR3 nucleotides: TGCGCCAGCAGCTTAGGGACAGCTCATAATCAGCCCCAGCATTTT. The full variable domain, in which reference TRBV5-1 and TRBJ1-5 provide the parts outside the CDR3, is KAGVTQTPRYLIKTRGQQVTLSCSPISGHRSVSWYQQTPGQGLQFLFEYFSETQRNKGNFPGRFSGRQFSNSRSEMNVSTLELGDSALYLCASSLGTAHNQPQHFGDGTRLSIL.